This T cell receptor beta chain comes out of a study of T cell changes during pregnancy in multiple sclerosis. With 5 bases clipped from V and 6 bases from J, the junction kept 5 bases outside the gene matches. The CDR3 sequence is 13 residues long. Germline-derived CDR1 and CDR2 are SGHAT and FQNNGV. Some clones are missing from TCRdb's copy, which holds only in-frame ones; the method was immunoSEQ multiplex PCR. The sample holds about 77,000 clones, approximately 94% seen once. This TCR derives from a female donor in good health, enrolled as a control in a pregnancy study. The sample was peripheral blood, taken after pregnancy. The chain carries TRBV11-2 and TRBJ2-3; 7 bases map to TRBD1. The CDR3 loop is CASSPGQFDTQYF. The CDR3 DNA reads TGTGCCAGCAGCCCGGGACAGTTCGATACGCAGTATTTT.